The 21 T cell receptor beta chains below all came from one sample that was sequenced in a study of T cell responses to AZD1222 COVID-19 vaccine. Produced via immunoSEQ multiplex PCR; TCRdb's table is partial and in-frame only. The data contain 120,000 to 150,000 clones, approximately 88% of them singletons. Specimen: peripheral blood, collected on day 0 of AZD1222 vaccination. The receptor set was obtained from an adult in good health.

The table lists this clone with a count of one. J is TRBJ2-5 and V is TRBV7-9; 12 bases agree with TRBD1. Germline lookup yields CDR1 SEHNR and CDR2 FQNEAQ (reference sequence). This CDR3 has 14 residues. J lost 4 bases, V lost 3 bases, and 0 bases had no gene match. CDR3 sequence (DNA): TGTGCCAGCAGCTTGGGACAGGGGGCAGAGACCCAGTACTTC. It codes for CASSLGQGAETQYF.

The J gene is TRBJ2-3, the V gene TRBV11-3; 8 bases line up with TRBD1. The CDR3 has 16 amino acids. Germline CDR1 SGHNT, CDR2 YENEEA. With 1 base clipped from V and 2 bases from J, the junction kept 5 bases outside the gene matches. DNA of the CDR3: TGTGCCAGCAGCTTAGGGGGACAGGCACCCACAGATACGCAGTATTTT. Its translation: CASSLGGQAPTDTQYF.

In its sample, this clone was seen a few times. The chain recombines TRBV14 with TRBJ1-3; D gene uncertain. The CDR3 consists of 14 residues. The V end was cut by 4 bases, the J end by 1 base, with 8 bases between. In germline, CDR1 is SGHDN, CDR2 FVKESK. CDR3 DNA: TGTGCCAGCAGCCTTGGGAATTCTGGAAACACCATATATTTT. Amino acid sequence: CASSLGNSGNTIYF.

This chain links TRBV27 with TRBJ1-6; no clear D. The CDR3 runs to 16 residues. Germline CDR1 and CDR2: MNHEY and SMNVEV (reference sequence). Between the trimmed V and J ends, which lost 2 bases and 0 bases, there was a span of 8 bases. The CDR3 bases are TGTGCCAGCAGTTTAAGCCGGAGCTCCTATAATTCACCCCTCCACTTT. Its protein is CASSLSRSSYNSPLHF.

The CDR3 loop reads CASSDNRGYEQYF. Here the CDR3 DNA reads TGTGCCAGCAGCGATAACAGGGGCTACGAGCAGTACTTC. V usage is TRBV2 and J usage is TRBJ2-7; 7 positions match TRBD1. J gave up 3 bases and V 6 bases, and 5 bases lay outside the gene matches. Germline CDR1 is SNHLY and CDR2 is FYNNEI. CDR3 size: 13 residues.

The chain joins TRBV19 to TRBJ1-5, with no clear D. From germline, CDR1 is LNHDA and CDR2 SQIVND (reference sequence). Trimming cost V 4 bases and J 6 bases, with 13 bases left between them. The CDR3 runs to 14 residues. The CDR3 nucleotides are TGTGCCAGTAGTACTGGGTTGGGTACTCAGCCCCAGCATTTT. Amino acid sequence: CASSTGLGTQPQHF.

This chain links TRBV7-8 with TRBJ1-2; D remains ambiguous. Deletions cut 1 base from V and 2 bases from J, with 8 bases between. Per the germline V gene, CDR1 is SGHVS and CDR2 is FQNEAQ. The CDR3 sequence is 14 residues long. The CDR3 sequence is CASSLGEGNYGYTF. CDR3 DNA: TGTGCCAGCAGCTTAGGAGAGGGCAACTATGGCTACACCTTC.

The V and J genes are TRBV7-2 and TRBJ1-5, with D perhaps matching TRBD1 (5 bases). V lost 1 base and J 6 bases, leaving 7 bases between the germline ends. The germline CDR1 and CDR2 sequences are SGHTA and FQGNSA. The CDR3 totals 13 residues. Here the CDR3 reads CASSLGQFQPQHF. CDR3 coding DNA: TGTGCCAGCAGCTTAGGACAGTTTCAGCCCCAGCATTTT.

To note about this clone: The identical CDR3 is also encoded by other nucleotide sequences in the sample. This sequence joins TRBV5-1 and TRBJ1-4, with D possibly matching TRBD1 (6 bases). In germline, CDR1 is SGHRS, CDR2 YFSETQ. There are 14 residues in the CDR3. Between the trimmed V and J ends, which lost 0 bases and 5 bases, there was a span of 8 bases. CDR3 DNA sequence: TGCGCCAGCAGCTTGGGCAGGGGAAATGAAAAACTGTTTTTT. It yields the protein CASSLGRGNEKLFF.

The chain recombines TRBV18 with TRBJ2-5; D may be TRBD1 or TRBD2 (5 bases each). Trimming removed 3 bases at V and 1 base at J, with 6 bases between. CDR3 size: 13 residues. Germline V CDR1 and CDR2: KGHSH, LQKENI. This CDR3 reads CASSPGVQETQYF. The DNA of the CDR3 is TGTGCCAGCTCACCGGGGGTCCAAGAGACCCAGTACTTC.

This clone was recorded a few times. The gene calls are TRBV7-2 and TRBJ1-1; D is unresolved. Trimming stripped 6 bases from V and 6 bases from J, with 20 bases between. The length of the CDR3 is 15 residues. From germline, CDR1 is SGHTA and CDR2 FQGNSA. CDR3 nucleotide sequence: TGTGCCAGCAGACCATCCGCAGGTTACCTTTCTGAAGCTTTCTTT. The encoded protein is CASRPSAGYLSEAFF.

This chain connects TRBV5-4 to TRBJ1-6; 7 nucleotides match TRBD1. The germline CDR1 and CDR2 sequences are SGHNT and YYREEE (reference sequence). The CDR3 consists of 14 residues. Germline trimming cut 5 bases from V and 9 bases from J; bases unmatched to any gene: 8. CDR3 amino acids: CASRSDRTGSPLHF. CDR3 sequence (DNA): TGTGCCAGCAGGTCGGACAGGACGGGTTCACCCCTCCACTTT.

The chain carries TRBV7-3 and TRBJ2-2, with D possibly matching TRBD2 (5 bases). CDR3 size: 16 residues. Trimming removed 6 bases at V and 6 bases at J, with 20 bases between. From germline, CDR1 is SGHTA and CDR2 FQGTGA. The CDR3 nucleotides read TGTGCCAGCAGTTCGCCGGGGTCGATCCTCCCCGGGGAGCTGTTTTTT. It codes for CASSSPGSILPGELFF.

The V call is TRBV28, the J call TRBJ1-5; D remains unclear. The germline V gene encodes CDR1 MDHEN and CDR2 SYDVKM. Trimming took off 3 bases at V and 1 base at J, with 10 bases between the two ends. This CDR3 spans 15 amino acids. The CDR3 loop is CASSLFLWSNQPQHF. The CDR3 DNA sequence: TGTGCCAGCAGTTTGTTTCTTTGGAGCAATCAGCCCCAGCATTTT.

The chain has TRBV9 and TRBJ1-2, with D perhaps TRBD1 (6 bases). This CDR3 contains 13 residues. The germline CDR1 and CDR2 sequences are SGDLS and YYNGEE. Trimming took off 4 bases at V and 8 bases at J, with 15 bases between the two ends. CDR3 sequence (DNA): TGTGCCAGCAGCCCGGGGGGGGGCGCAGGCTACACCTTC. As protein: CASSPGGGAGYTF. Variable domain in full (rest from reference TRBV9 and TRBJ1-2): DSGVTQTPKHLITATGQRVTLRCSPRSGDLSVYWYQQSLDQGLQFLIQYYNGEERAKGNILERFSAQQFPDLHSELNLSSLELGDSALYFCASSPGGGAGYTFGSGTRLTVV.

The chain carries TRBV7-2 and TRBJ2-5, with a possible D match to TRBD2 (6 bases). This CDR3 contains 14 residues. CDR1 is SGHTA and CDR2 is FQGNSA in the germline V gene. V gave up 3 bases and J gave up 1 base, with 9 bases separating them. The chain's CDR3 is CASSFQGGQETQYF. CDR3 nucleotides: TGTGCCAGCAGCTTTCAGGGAGGCCAAGAGACCCAGTACTTC.

The gene calls are TRBV25-1 and TRBJ1-4; 8 positions agree with TRBD1. From germline, CDR1 is MGHDK and CDR2 SYGVNS. The CDR3 contains 14 residues. V shed 6 bases, J shed 8 bases, and the junction held 8 bases outside the gene matches. CDR3 DNA: TGTGCCAGCAGCGATGGACAGGGATGGGAAAAACTGTTTTTT. Protein: CASSDGQGWEKLFF.

This rearrangement joins TRBV19 to TRBJ2-5; D gene ambiguous. The CDR3 has 14 amino acids. V was clipped by 3 bases and J by 2 bases, with 10 bases between them. Per the germline V gene, CDR1 is LNHDA and CDR2 is SQIVND (reference sequence). This CDR3 is CASSIRALQETQYF. CDR3 bases: TGTGCCAGTAGTATCCGGGCCCTACAAGAGACCCAGTACTTC.

The genes are TRBV11-3 and TRBJ1-1; D is perhaps TRBD1 (5 bases). The germline V gene encodes CDR1 SGHNT and CDR2 YENEEA. Trimming took off 3 bases at V and 2 bases at J, with 10 bases between the two ends. This CDR3 is 14 amino acids long. CDR3 DNA sequence: TGTGCCAGCAGCTTTAGGGGACCCAACACTGAAGCTTTCTTT. Protein: CASSFRGPNTEAFF.

Remarks on this clone: At one end the junction does not follow the germline gene, possibly because of a read error. The chain combines TRBV5-6 with TRBJ2-7; TRBD2 might be the D (5 bases). Germline CDR1 reads SGHDT; CDR2 reads YYEEEE. The length of the CDR3 is 12 residues. The CDR3 here is CASSPGSYEQYF. The CDR3 DNA is TGTGCCAGCAGTCCGGGGTCCTACGAGCAATACTTC.

The CDR3: CASSVNRNTEAFF. CDR3 DNA sequence: TGTGCCAGCAGTGTGAACAGGAACACTGAAGCTTTCTTT. The gene calls are TRBV27 and TRBJ1-1; D ambiguous. The CDR3 runs 13 residues. Trimming removed 5 bases from V and 1 base from J, with 8 bases in between. The V gene's germline CDR1 is MNHEY and CDR2 SMNVEV (reference sequence).